A selection of T cell receptor beta chains follows, all from one sample in a study of T cell responses to AZD1222 COVID-19 vaccine. Method: immunoSEQ multiplex PCR; TCRdb's copy keeps in-frame clones and lacks some. Of 120,000 or so clones in the sample, about 89% were seen once. The sample consisted of peripheral blood, taken on day 0 of AZD1222 vaccination. The origin of the receptors is an adult in good health. The CDR3 runs from the conserved cysteine through the conserved F or W. Each record gives: CDR3 protein, CDR3 DNA, clone size, V gene, J gene, D gene. The D gene is left open where the match is weak. Size tells how often a clone was seen (once, few, many) or the class of an expanded clone, and some rows leave it out.

CARPTLATGDEQFF	TGTGCCAGGCCTACACTAGCTACCGGGGATGAGCAGTTCTTC	-	TRBV9	TRBJ2-1	-
CASSLENRNTEAFF	TGTGCCAGCAGCTTAGAGAACAGGAACACTGAAGCTTTCTTT	-	TRBV7-9	TRBJ1-1	-
CASSLAAASGNTIYF	TGTGCCAGCAGCTTAGCGGCGGCCTCTGGAAACACCATATATTTT	-	TRBV11-1	TRBJ1-3	-
CASSLMAGEQFF	TGCGCCAGCAGCTTAATGGCAGGCGAGCAGTTCTTC	-	TRBV5-1	TRBJ2-1	-
CASSLDRGYQETQYF	TGTGCCAGCAGTCTGGACAGGGGGTACCAAGAGACCCAGTACTTC	-	TRBV2	TRBJ2-5	TRBD1
CASSFRDRGRREKLFF	TGTGCCAGCAGTTTCCGGGACAGGGGGCGCCGGGAAAAACTGTTTTTT	-	TRBV6-5	TRBJ1-4	TRBD1
CASSLGGRNQPQHF	TGTGCCAGCAGTTTGGGGGGTCGCAATCAGCCCCAGCATTTT	-	TRBV27	TRBJ1-5	-
CATHRGQGTSPGELFF	TGTGCCACCCACCGGGGACAAGGGACTAGCCCCGGGGAGCTGTTTTTT	-	TRBV10-3	TRBJ2-2	TRBD2
CASSEEVGEQYF	TGTGCCAGCAGTGAGGAAGTCGGCGAGCAGTACTTC	-	TRBV2	TRBJ2-7	-
CASLFQAFF	TGCGCCAGCCTCTTTCAAGCTTTCTTT	-	TRBV5-1	TRBJ1-1	-
CASSERAGANVLTF	TGTGCCAGCAGTGAGAGGGCTGGGGCCAACGTCCTGACTTTC	-	TRBV2	TRBJ2-6	-
CASSPNGDGKYGYTF	TGTGCCAGCTCACCAAATGGAGACGGGAAGTATGGCTACACCTTC	-	TRBV18	TRBJ1-2	-
CASSGGVEAFF	TGTGCCAGCAGTGGGGGGGTTGAAGCTTTCTTT	-	TRBV27	TRBJ1-1	-
CASSGFGESMYNEQFF	TGTGCCAGCAGTGGGTTCGGGGAATCTATGTACAATGAGCAGTTCTTC	few	TRBV2	TRBJ2-1	-
CASSEGGTGAPKAFF	TGTGCCAGCAGTGAAGGTGGTACAGGGGCACCGAAAGCTTTCTTT	-	TRBV2	TRBJ1-1	TRBD1
CASSANVGTQYF	TGTGCCAGCAGTGCCAACGTGGGGACCCAGTACTTC	-	TRBV2	TRBJ2-5	-
CASSFLSGVNEQFF	TGTGCCAGCAGTTTCCTCTCCGGGGTCAATGAGCAGTTCTTC	-	TRBV28	TRBJ2-1	-
CASSEEGNTEAFF	TGCGCCAGCAGTGAGGAGGGGAACACTGAAGCTTTCTTT	few	TRBV10-1	TRBJ1-1	-
CASSLAGLRNEQFF	TGTGCCAGCAGCTTAGCGGGTCTTAGGAATGAGCAGTTCTTC	once	TRBV7-9	TRBJ2-1	-
CASSPGTSGSWNEQFF	TGTGCCAGCAGCCCCGGGACTAGCGGGAGTTGGAATGAGCAGTTCTTC	-	TRBV9	TRBJ2-1	TRBD2
CASSSISGVNEQFF	TGTGCCAGCAGTTCGATTTCAGGGGTAAATGAGCAGTTCTTC	-	TRBV6-5	TRBJ2-1	-
CASSETGKGNTEAFF	TGTGCCAGTAGTGAGACAGGGAAAGGTAACACTGAAGCTTTCTTT	-	TRBV19	TRBJ1-1	TRBD1
CASSVGGDRVYEQYF	TGTGCCAGCAGCGTAGGGGGGGACAGGGTGTACGAGCAGTACTTC	-	TRBV9	TRBJ2-7	TRBD1
CASSFGSRMAGYEQYF	TGTGCCAGCAGTTTCGGCAGTAGGATGGCGGGCTACGAGCAGTACTTC	-	TRBV28	TRBJ2-7	-
CASSLRNRVYGYTF	TGCGCCAGCAGCTTGCGGAACAGGGTCTATGGCTACACCTTC	-	TRBV5-1	TRBJ1-2	-
CSVVRDSEAFF	TGCAGCGTTGTCAGGGACAGTGAAGCTTTCTTT	-	TRBV29-1	TRBJ1-1	TRBD1
CAWTYDPRGPSSGNTIYF	TGTGCCTGGACTTACGACCCCCGGGGGCCCAGTTCTGGAAACACCATATATTTT	-	TRBV30	TRBJ1-3	-
CASSQVGWGSGANVLTF	TGTGCCAGCAGCCAAGTCGGCTGGGGCTCTGGGGCCAACGTCCTGACTTTC	-	TRBV3-1/TRBV3-2	TRBJ2-6	-
CASQTGGLGTEAFF	TGCGCCAGCCAGACAGGAGGGTTGGGCACTGAAGCTTTCTTT	-	TRBV10-2	TRBJ1-1	-